This T cell receptor beta chain was documented in a study of T cells in Graves' hyperthyroidism and ophthalmopathy. V lost 0 bases and J lost 2, with 11 bases in between. The CDR3 is made up of 15 amino acids. Germline V gene data show CDR1 as GTSNPN and CDR2 as SVGIG (reference sequence). This clonotype was picked up many times. The TCR beta CDR3 regions underwent amplification using RNA transcripts as the source. HTBI primers were employed in a first-round RT-PCR of the TCR CDR3. Via MiXCR, TCRdb re-called the multiplex PCR reads, giving one row per CDR3 protein. The sample has approximately 380,000 distinct CDR3 sequences; 15% to 20% are singletons.

The rearrangement uses TRBV30 and TRBJ1-5; no firm D call. The source is a woman under 30 with Graves' hyperthyroidism. Sequencing was carried out using blood. The CDR3 loop reads CAWSVLREGNQPQHF. The CDR3 nucleotides read TGTGCCTGGAGTGTACTCCGGGAGGGCAATCAGCCCCAGCATTTT. The entire variable domain, with the rest obtained from reference TRBV30 and TRBJ1-5, is as follows: SQTIHQWPATLVQPVGSPLSLECTVEGTSNPNLYWYRQAAGRGLQLLFYSVGIGQISSEVPQNLSASRPQDRQFILSSKKLLLSDSGFYLCAWSVLREGNQPQHFGDGTRLSIL.